This record covers a single T cell receptor (beta chain). The data were taken from a study of blood T cell repertoires in COVID-19. CDR3 length: 14 amino acids. V gave up 6 bases and J gave up 7 bases; unmatched junction bases: 11. Germline CDR1 is WSHSY and CDR2 is SAAADI. Repertoires were generated with immunoSEQ multiplex PCR, while TCRdb's copy carries only in-frame clones and drops some. The sample has around 110,000 clones, less than 95% seen once. The sequenced material came from peripheral blood. The chain has TRBV10-2 and TRBJ2-5, with 7 bases lining up with TRBD1. The sequence was obtained from a human donor with active COVID-19. The donor label of this sample is uncertain. The CDR3 loop is CASRDTGVRGTQYF. The DNA for the CDR3 is TGCGCCAGCAGAGACACAGGGGTGAGGGGGACCCAGTACTTC.